These 5 T cell receptor beta chains originate from one sample sequenced in a study of radiotherapy plus CTLA-4 blockade in lung cancer. Assay used: immunoSEQ multiplex PCR; TCRdb lists only in-frame clones, some missing. The data show approximately 75,000 clones, around 82% seen once. Sequenced here: peripheral blood, sampled from a patient treated with radiotherapy plus ipilimumab. The source of these receptors is a human donor with non-small cell lung cancer who had a complete response to radiotherapy plus ipilimumab.

The chain carries TRBV7-2 and TRBJ1-5; D is unresolved. Germline V CDR1 and CDR2: SGHTA, FQGNSA. Trimming stripped 3 bases from V and 7 bases from J, with 7 bases between. This CDR3 comprises 12 residues. The CDR3 sequence: CASSFPRQPQHF. For the CDR3, the DNA is TGTGCCAGCAGCTTCCCCCGACAGCCCCAGCATTTT.

This clone was found many times. V usage is TRBV19 and J usage is TRBJ1-4; D may be TRBD1 (5 bases). The CDR3 is made up of 15 amino acids. Trimming left V 3 bases short and J 3 bases short, with 11 bases between. Per germline, CDR1 LNHDA and CDR2 SQIVND (reference sequence). CDR3 protein: CASSMWGWANEKLFF. The DNA of the CDR3 is TGTGCCAGTAGTATGTGGGGGTGGGCTAATGAAAAACTGTTTTTT.

This chain uses TRBV15 with TRBJ2-6, with a weak D call TRBD1 (6 bases). The V gene's germline CDR1 is LNHNV and CDR2 YYDKDF (reference sequence). This CDR3 is built from 15 residues. The V and J ends lost 2 bases and 4 bases respectively, with 9 bases between them. As DNA, the CDR3 is TGTGCCACCAGCAGAACAGGGTTAGGGGCCAACGTCCTGACTTTC. As protein: CATSRTGLGANVLTF.

Comments on this clone: An end of the junction differs from the germline gene, which may be a read error. The chain carries TRBV7-7 and TRBJ2-5, with TRBD1 matching 8 bases. The end of the DNA fits TRBJ2-7 better, so the J call may be wrong. Germline V CDR1 and CDR2: SSHAT, FNYEAQ (reference sequence). This CDR3 is 16 amino acids long. The CDR3: CASSLVGTGITYEQYF. The CDR3, as DNA: TGTGCTAGCAGCTTAGTCGGGACAGGTATCACCTACGAGCAGTACTTC.

Only a few counts were recorded for this clone. The chain uses TRBV18 and TRBJ2-7; either TRBD1 or TRBD2 may supply D (5 bases each). V lost 6 bases and J 2 bases, leaving 11 bases between the germline ends. The germline gives CDR1 KGHSH, CDR2 LQKENI. The CDR3 contains 13 residues. This CDR3 reads CASSPRGPYEQYF. Written as DNA, the CDR3 is TGTGCCAGCTCCCCTCGGGGCCCCTACGAGCAGTACTTC.